The 13 T cell receptor beta chains in this list originate from one sample, sequenced in a study of neurological immune-mediated disorders. TCRdb processed the 5' RACE reads anew with MiXCR; each CDR3 protein has one entry. The sample lists some 120,000 distinct CDR3 sequences, about 3.4% seen once, with around 1.2% in the top ten. The sequencing sample was made of PBMCs. These receptors all stem from a woman in her twenties or thirties with multiple sclerosis.

This clonotype has ten or more counts. The CDR3 sequence is CASSPGAQETQYF. CDR3 in DNA: TGTGCCAGCAGCCCGGGGGCGCAAGAGACCCAGTACTTC. The chain joins TRBV7-2 to TRBJ2-5, with D perhaps being TRBD1 or TRBD2 (6 bases each). The CDR3 consists of 13 residues. The germline V and J ends were trimmed by 5 bases and 2 bases, with 9 bases remaining between them. The germline V gene encodes CDR1 SGHTA and CDR2 FQGNSA.

This clonotype was counted at least ten times. This rearrangement joins TRBV7-2 to TRBJ1-5; no clear D. The V gene's germline CDR1 is SGHTA and CDR2 FQGNSA. The germline V and J ends were trimmed by 4 bases and 4 bases, with 14 bases remaining between them. The CDR3 covers 15 residues. For the CDR3, the DNA is TGTGCCAGCAGCTCCATTGTGGGCGGAAATCAGCCCCAGCATTTT. Residues: CASSSIVGGNQPQHF.

This clonotype showed up many times. This chain connects TRBV6-5 to TRBJ1-6; 7 bases are shared with TRBD1. Germline values: CDR1 MNHEY, CDR2 SVGAGI. Unmatched junction bases numbered 8, after V lost 5 bases and J lost 10 bases. The CDR3 is made up of 14 amino acids. Here the CDR3 DNA reads TGTGCCAGCAGTCGCTCCGGACAGGCCTCACCCCTCCACTTT. Its protein is CASSRSGQASPLHF.

The chain carries TRBV4-1 and TRBJ2-5, with D perhaps assigned TRBD1 or TRBD2 (5 bases each). The V gene lost 0 bases and the J gene lost 9 bases, with 17 bases spanning the gap. The germline V gene has CDR1 MGHRA and CDR2 YSYEKL. The CDR3 is 15 residues long. CDR3 DNA sequence: TGCGCCAGCAGCCAAGACTTTGGGGACCTTTTGGCCCAGTACTTC. Protein: CASSQDFGDLLAQYF.

This clonotype was recorded many times. This chain joins TRBV5-4 and TRBJ1-4; D call uncertain. V was pared by 4 bases and J by 5 bases, with 12 bases between. Germline V gene lookup returns CDR1 SGHNT and CDR2 YYREEE (reference sequence). CDR3 size: 14 residues. Here the CDR3 reads CASSGGGKNEKLFF. The CDR3 nucleotides are TGTGCCAGCAGCGGAGGTGGTAAGAATGAAAAACTGTTTTTT.

This clonotype was counted at least ten times. V gene TRBV9 combines with J gene TRBJ2-2; 8 nucleotides line up with TRBD1. Germline V gene data show CDR1 as SGDLS and CDR2 as YYNGEE. V trimming: 3 bases; J trimming: 1 base; junction bases outside the gene matches: 5. The CDR3 contains 16 residues. The CDR3 sequence: CASSGDRGRNTGELFF. CDR3 coding DNA: TGTGCCAGCAGCGGAGACAGGGGTAGGAACACCGGGGAGCTGTTTTTT.

This clonotype was found many times. The V call is TRBV12-3 or TRBV12-4, the J call TRBJ1-1; D is unresolved. The germline V and J ends were trimmed by 1 base and 5 bases, with 5 bases remaining between them. This CDR3 comprises 12 residues. The CDR3 bases are TGTGCCAGCAGTTTAGGGTGGACTGAAGCTTTCTTT. It translates to CASSLGWTEAFF.

This clonotype was detected ten times or more. The chain combines TRBV10-1 with TRBJ2-2; unclear D gene. V was trimmed by 2 bases and J by 5 bases, leaving 6 bases between them. Germline loops: CDR1 WNHNN, CDR2 SYGVQD (reference sequence). This CDR3 spans 13 amino acids. The CDR3 here is CASSEPTTGELFF. CDR3 DNA: TGCGCCAGCAGTGAGCCGACTACCGGGGAGCTGTTTTTT.

This clonotype was seen repeatedly, ten times or more. This chain connects TRBV3-1 to TRBJ2-3; tentatively, D is TRBD1 (6 bases). CDR1 and CDR2 (germline): LGHDT, YNNKEL (reference sequence). The CDR3 length is 16 residues. Trimming removed 4 bases from V and 1 base from J, with 15 bases in between. This CDR3 is CASSRRRQVGTDTQYF. CDR3 DNA sequence: TGTGCCAGCAGCCGTAGGCGACAGGTCGGCACAGATACGCAGTATTTT.

The V and J genes are TRBV7-9 and TRBJ2-3; TRBD1 or TRBD2 may be the D gene (5 bases each). Germline V gene lookup returns CDR1 SEHNR and CDR2 FQNEAQ (reference sequence). This CDR3 spans 15 amino acids. V was pared by 5 bases and J by 3 bases, with 15 bases between. The CDR3 nucleotides read TGTGCCAGCAGCCTGGGGGAAAAAAATACAGATACGCAGTATTTT. Encoded protein: CASSLGEKNTDTQYF.

Remarks on this clonotype: A much larger clone sits a single nucleotide away, making a read error possible. The CDR3 region has the DNA TGTGACAGTAGTACCCCCGGAGATACGCAGTATTTT. Protein sequence: CDSSTPGDTQYF. The chain combines TRBV19 with TRBJ2-3, with D unresolved. Germline values: CDR1 LNHDA, CDR2 SQIVND (reference sequence). This CDR3 has 12 residues.

This clonotype was seen only a few times. A much larger clone lies one base from this, so it may be a read error. The rearrangement links TRBV20-1 to TRBJ2-3, with TRBD1 as a possible D gene (5 bases). The CDR3 totals 12 residues. Trimming left V 8 bases short and J 6 bases short, with 15 bases between. Germline values: CDR1 DFQATT, CDR2 SNEGSKA (reference sequence). This CDR3 reads CSNLRGVDTQYF. The CDR3 nucleotides are TGCAGTAACTTAAGGGGCGTGGATACGCAGTATTTT.

The table lists this clonotype with many counts. The chain has TRBV20-1 and TRBJ2-1; D perhaps matches TRBD1 (5 bases). The CDR3 has 14 amino acids. Germline V gene lookup returns CDR1 DFQATT and CDR2 SNEGSKA (reference sequence). Trimming left V 0 bases short and J 3 bases short, with 9 bases between. In DNA, the CDR3 is TGCAGTGCTAGAGACCTACAGGACTACAATGAGCAGTTCTTC. Amino acids: CSARDLQDYNEQFF.